Below, 30 T cell receptor beta chains from the same sample are listed, as sequenced in a study of T-cell memory formation after mild COVID-19. MiXCR, applied by TCRdb to the 5' RACE reads, yields one record per CDR3 protein. The top ten hold roughly an eighth of the sample, which has about 390,000 distinct CDR3 sequences, under 25% seen once. The sample was PBMCs or a T cell subset sorted from them (not recorded which). The receptors here all came from an adult woman who had mild COVID-19 (a few samples of this study predate the infection). Cell type and time point are not known.

The V gene is TRBV24-1, the J gene TRBJ1-1; D not resolved. There are 13 residues in the CDR3. CDR1 and CDR2 (germline): KGHDR, SFDVKD. The V end was cut by 8 bases, the J end by 2 bases, with 11 bases between. DNA of the CDR3: TGTGCCACCAAAGGGCCCACAAACACTGAAGCTTTCTTT. This translates into CATKGPTNTEAFF.

J is TRBJ2-3 and V is TRBV29-1; TRBD2 might be the D (6 bases). Germline V gene lookup returns CDR1 SQVTM and CDR2 ANQGSEA. The CDR3 is 14 amino acids. V was pared by 2 bases and J by 6 bases, with 15 bases between. The CDR3 DNA sequence: TGCAGCGTTGAAAAAGCGCAGCGGGCCGATACGCAGTATTTT. Residues: CSVEKAQRADTQYF.

The CDR3 is CASSRLGVNTEAFF. CDR3 bases: TGTGCCAGCAGTCGACTAGGGGTGAACACTGAAGCTTTCTTT. This sequence joins TRBV7-2 and TRBJ1-1, with D possibly matching TRBD1 (5 bases). The CDR3 loop spans 14 amino acids. The germline gives CDR1 SGHTA, CDR2 FQGNSA. V lost 6 bases and J 0 bases, leaving 11 bases between the germline ends. The entire variable domain, with the rest obtained from reference TRBV7-2 and TRBJ1-1, is as follows: GAGVSQSPSNKVTEKGKDVELRCDPISGHTALYWYRQSLGQGLEFLIYFQGNSAPDKSGLPSDRFSAERTGGSVSTLTIQRTQQEDSAVYLCASSRLGVNTEAFFGQGTRLTVV.

The sample holds a few counts of this clonotype. The DNA of the CDR3 is TGTGCCAGCAGCGTCGGAGTCACAGATACGCAGTATTTT. Translation: CASSVGVTDTQYF. This rearrangement joins TRBV7-8 to TRBJ2-3; D not certain. There are 13 residues in the CDR3. Germline V gives CDR1 SGHVS, CDR2 FQNEAQ. V lost 5 bases to trimming and J lost 2 bases, with 8 bases between them.

There are a few counts of this clonotype. Here the CDR3 DNA reads TGCGCCAGCAGCCAAGATTATAGCGGGAGGAACACCGGGGAGCTGTTTTTT. It specifies CASSQDYSGRNTGELFF. V usage is TRBV4-3 and J usage is TRBJ2-2, with TRBD2 matching over 9 bases. The CDR3 totals 17 residues. Germline CDR1 reads LGHNA; CDR2 reads YSLEER. The V segment lost 0 bases and the J segment 1 base; nucleotides outside the gene matches: 3.

This clonotype was counted ten times or more. The chain joins TRBV15 to TRBJ2-6; the match to TRBD1 covers 7 bases. V shed 5 bases, J shed 0 bases, and the junction held 4 bases outside the gene matches. Germline V gene sequence: CDR1 LNHNV, CDR2 YYDKDF (reference sequence). There are 16 residues in the CDR3. The DNA for the CDR3 is TGTGCCACCAGCGGGGGACAGCTCTCTGGGGCCAACGTCCTGACTTTC. Its protein product is CATSGGQLSGANVLTF. Variable domain in full (rest from reference TRBV15 and TRBJ2-6): DAMVIQNPRYQVTQFGKPVTLSCSQTLNHNVMYWYQQKSSQAPKLLFHYYDKDFNNEADTPDNFQSRRPNTSFCFLDIRSPGLGDTAMYLCATSGGQLSGANVLTFGAGSRLTVL.

A few counts support this clonotype. V is TRBV12-3 or TRBV12-4 and J is TRBJ2-1; D is uncertain. The CDR3 runs 15 residues. Deletions cut 5 bases from V and 4 bases from J, with 15 bases between. Here the CDR3 DNA reads TGTGCCAGCAGTCAAGTTCCTCTCCTTTACAATGAGCAGTTCTTC. Translated: CASSQVPLLYNEQFF.

This clonotype was observed a handful of times. The chain links TRBV5-6 to TRBJ2-5; 7 bases match TRBD1. Germline V lookup: CDR1 SGHDT, CDR2 YYEEEE. CDR3 length equals 14 residues. Trimming cost V 0 bases and J 5 bases; bases outside gene matches: 4. The CDR3 coding sequence is TGTGCCAGCAGCTTGGCCACCAGGGGGGAGACCCAGTACTTC. Translation: CASSLATRGETQYF. The whole variable domain, remainder taken from reference TRBV5-6 and TRBJ2-5, is DAGVTQSPTHLIKTRGQQVTLRCSPKSGHDTVSWYQQALGQGPQFIFQYYEEEERQRGNFPDRFSGHQFPNYSSELNVNALLLGDSALYLCASSLATRGETQYFGPGTRLLVL.

J is TRBJ2-5 and V is TRBV10-3; the D gene is possibly TRBD2 (6 bases). Germline CDR1 and CDR2: ENHRY and SYGVKD. The V and J ends lost 3 bases and 2 bases respectively, with 13 bases between them. The CDR3 is made up of 15 amino acids. The CDR3 DNA reads as TGTGCCATCAGTGATGGGTTAGCGGATCAAGAGACCCAGTACTTC. Its translation is CAISDGLADQETQYF.

The chain is built from TRBV2 and TRBJ2-1; D is undetermined. CDR3 length equals 15 residues. The V gene lost 3 bases and the J gene lost 3 bases, with 12 bases spanning the gap. Germline V gives CDR1 SNHLY, CDR2 FYNNEI. CDR3 DNA: TGTGCCAGCAGTGATAGGCGTTACAACTACAATGAGCAGTTCTTC. Translated, it gives CASSDRRYNYNEQFF.

This clonotype appeared a few times. The chain combines TRBV5-5 with TRBJ1-1; no clear D gene. The CDR3 loop spans 14 amino acids. Trimming took off 0 bases at V and 11 bases at J, with 17 bases between the two ends. Germline V gives CDR1 SGHKS, CDR2 YYEKEE (reference sequence). The CDR3 loop reads CASSLEGEAGGAFF. The DNA for the CDR3 is TGTGCCAGCAGCTTGGAAGGAGAAGCGGGAGGCGCTTTCTTT.

This clonotype showed up just a few times. The chain links TRBV7-9 to TRBJ2-5; 13 bases agree with TRBD2. The trim removed 10 bases at V and 5 bases at J, leaving 4 bases unmatched. Looked up from germline, CDR1 is SEHNR and CDR2 is FQNEAQ (reference sequence). The CDR3 runs 13 residues. In nucleotides, the CDR3 is TGTGCCACTCGGACTAGCGGGAGTGAGACCCAGTACTTC. Encoded protein: CATRTSGSETQYF.

V usage is TRBV12-3 or TRBV12-4 and J usage is TRBJ1-1, with 8 bases lining up with TRBD1. The CDR3 length is 17 residues. Trimming took 6 bases from V and 0 from J; bases not matched to a gene: 12. The CDR3 sequence is CASSLAQGAFMNTEAFF. CDR3 nucleotides: TGTGCCAGCAGCCTGGCCCAGGGGGCGTTCATGAACACTGAAGCTTTCTTT.

This clonotype was picked up a small number of times. The rearrangement joins TRBV7-9 to TRBJ1-2; D is unresolved. The V end was cut by 2 bases, the J end by 8 bases, with 9 bases between. CDR1 and CDR2 (germline): SEHNR, FQNEAQ (reference sequence). This CDR3 contains 12 residues. This CDR3 reads CASSLTGIGYTF. DNA of the CDR3: TGTGCCAGCAGCTTAACGGGAATAGGCTACACCTTC.

CDR3 region: CASSYSSVSNTEAFF. In DNA, the CDR3 is TGTGCCAGCAGTTACTCGAGTGTCAGTAACACTGAAGCTTTCTTT. This chain connects TRBV6-5 to TRBJ1-1, with D unclear. The CDR3 extends over 15 amino acids. Trimming removed 0 bases from V and 2 bases from J, with 10 bases in between. From germline, CDR1 is MNHEY and CDR2 SVGAGI.

This clonotype was picked up one time. This sequence joins TRBV20-1 and TRBJ1-2; TRBD1 agrees at 7 bases. Germline assignment: CDR1 DFQATT and CDR2 SNEGSKA (reference sequence). The CDR3 is made up of 17 amino acids. Germline trimming cut 4 bases from V and 0 bases from J; bases unmatched to any gene: 14. For the CDR3, the DNA is TGCAGTGCTACCCGACAGGGAAAAGTTTTAACTAACTATGGCTACACCTTC. This encodes CSATRQGKVLTNYGYTF.

In this sample, this clonotype turned up a few times. The V call is TRBV12-3 or TRBV12-4, the J call TRBJ2-5; 7 bases map to TRBD2. The CDR3 extends over 13 amino acids. The V and J ends lost 7 bases and 5 bases, in that order; junction bases with no gene match: 7. The CDR3 sequence: CASKAGDGETQYF. The CDR3 region has the DNA TGTGCCAGCAAGGCGGGAGATGGGGAGACCCAGTACTTC.

At least ten counts were recorded for this clonotype. The chain has TRBV2 and TRBJ2-3, with D perhaps assigned TRBD1 or TRBD2 (5 bases each). The CDR3 consists of 15 residues. The V end was cut by 10 bases, the J end by 0 bases, with 17 bases between. Germline V gene data show CDR1 as SNHLY and CDR2 as FYNNEI. CDR3 sequence reads: CAMKMGDYSTDTQYF. CDR3 nucleotides: TGTGCCATGAAAATGGGGGATTATAGCACAGATACGCAGTATTTT.

J is TRBJ2-5 and V is TRBV2; D possibly matches TRBD1 or TRBD2 (5 bases each). Looked up from germline, CDR1 is SNHLY and CDR2 is FYNNEI. The CDR3 runs 12 residues. V lost 8 bases and J lost 7, with 14 bases in between. This chain's CDR3 is CASGGDFGTQYF. DNA for the CDR3: TGTGCCAGCGGGGGAGACTTTGGGACCCAGTACTTC.

The chain couples TRBV29-1 to TRBJ1-1; the D gene is possibly TRBD1 (6 bases). Germline V CDR1 and CDR2: SQVTM, ANQGSEA. This CDR3 spans 10 amino acids. CDR3 nucleotide sequence: TGCAGTGCGGGGGCCACTGAAGCTTTCTTT. Its translation: CSAGATEAFF.

The rearrangement uses TRBV10-3 and TRBJ2-2; 15 bases are a match to TRBD2. Germline CDR1 ENHRY, CDR2 SYGVKD. The trim removed 6 bases at V and 2 bases at J, leaving 7 bases unmatched. This CDR3 is built from 18 residues. The CDR3 here is CAISPGLAGGKNTGELFF. CDR3 nucleotides: TGTGCCATCAGCCCCGGACTAGCGGGAGGGAAAAACACCGGGGAGCTGTTTTTT.

The chain joins TRBV20-1 to TRBJ2-1, with D uncertain. V shed 5 bases and J shed 2 bases, with 10 bases lying between them. CDR1 and CDR2 (germline): DFQATT, SNEGSKA (reference sequence). CDR3 length equals 13 residues. The CDR3 sequence is CSAYPSPYNEQFF. The CDR3 DNA reads as TGCAGTGCTTATCCCTCCCCCTACAATGAGCAGTTCTTC.

This chain connects TRBV29-1 to TRBJ2-7, with TRBD1 matching over 7 bases. The CDR3 contains 12 residues. Trimming cost V 7 bases and J 5 bases; bases outside gene matches: 8. Germline V gives CDR1 SQVTM, CDR2 ANQGSEA. DNA for the CDR3: TGCAGCGGGCAAGAACAGGGGAACGAGCAGTACTTC. This gives the protein CSGQEQGNEQYF.

This clonotype was picked up a small number of times. The chain uses TRBV5-1 and TRBJ2-7, with D maybe TRBD2 (6 bases). V lost 2 bases, J lost 7 bases, and 16 bases lay in between. Germline lookup yields CDR1 SGHRS and CDR2 YFSETQ. The CDR3 is 14 residues long. This CDR3 reads CASSLDLAGREQYF. DNA of the CDR3: TGCGCCAGCAGCTTAGACTTGGCGGGACGAGAGCAGTACTTC.

This chain uses TRBV9 with TRBJ2-5, with 11 bases that match TRBD2. The CDR3 sequence is 20 residues long. The V gene end was trimmed by 0 bases and the J gene end by 1 base; junction bases not matched to a gene: 14. Germline CDR1 SGDLS, CDR2 YYNGEE. CDR3 in amino acids: CASSVVIAGGPAILQETQYF. CDR3 DNA: TGTGCCAGCAGCGTAGTAATAGCGGGAGGGCCTGCAATTCTCCAAGAGACCCAGTACTTC. The full variable domain, its missing parts supplied by reference TRBV9 and TRBJ2-5, is DSGVTQTPKHLITATGQRVTLRCSPRSGDLSVYWYQQSLDQGLQFLIQYYNGEERAKGNILERFSAQQFPDLHSELNLSSLELGDSALYFCASSVVIAGGPAILQETQYFGPGTRLLVL.

This clonotype was recorded many times. The V and J genes are TRBV5-1 and TRBJ2-7, with D perhaps TRBD1 (5 bases). V was shortened by 4 bases and J by 6 bases, with 11 bases between the two germline ends. The germline V gene has CDR1 SGHRS and CDR2 YFSETQ. The CDR3 contains 12 residues. Written as DNA, the CDR3 is TGCGCCAGCAGCGGGCCTAGGGGCGAGCAGTACTTC. Protein product: CASSGPRGEQYF.

The chain employs TRBV7-2 and TRBJ2-7; D tentatively fits TRBD1 or TRBD2 (5 bases each). Between the trimmed V and J ends, which lost 1 base and 6 bases, there was a span of 13 bases. The CDR3 spans 14 residues. Germline CDR1 is SGHTA and CDR2 is FQGNSA. Here the CDR3 reads CASSLVPGPREQYF. DNA of the CDR3: TGTGCCAGCAGCTTAGTTCCGGGACCCCGCGAGCAGTACTTC. The entire variable domain, with the rest obtained from reference TRBV7-2 and TRBJ2-7, is as follows: GAGVSQSPSNKVTEKGKDVELRCDPISGHTALYWYRQSLGQGLEFLIYFQGNSAPDKSGLPSDRFSAERTGGSVSTLTIQRTQQEDSAVYLCASSLVPGPREQYFGPGTRLTVT.

The chain has TRBV18 and TRBJ1-6, with 9 bases fitting TRBD1. The germline CDR1 and CDR2 sequences are KGHSH and LQKENI. This CDR3 has 17 amino acids. Germline trimming cut 3 bases from V and 3 bases from J; bases unmatched to any gene: 6. CDR3 residues: CASSPRTGAYYNSPLHF. The CDR3 nucleotides are TGTGCCAGCTCACCGCGGACAGGGGCTTACTATAATTCACCCCTCCACTTT.

This clonotype showed up many times. This chain links TRBV6-5 with TRBJ2-1; TRBD1 or TRBD2 may be the D gene (5 bases each). CDR3 size: 16 residues. Trimming shortened V by 6 bases and J by 8 bases, and 23 bases separated the two germline ends. Germline V gene data show CDR1 as MNHEY and CDR2 as SVGAGI. DNA of the CDR3: TGTGCCAGCAGGTTTGGAATCTCGCAGACGGGGCATGAGCAGTTCTTC. Its translation is CASRFGISQTGHEQFF.

The genes are TRBV5-4 and TRBJ2-2; the match to TRBD2 covers 11 bases. Germline loops: CDR1 SGHNT, CDR2 YYREEE (reference sequence). V lost 0 bases, J lost 5 bases, and 0 bases stayed unmatched. The length of the CDR3 is 15 residues. The CDR3 bases are TGTGCCAGCAGCTTGGGGACTAGCGGGACCGGGGAGCTGTTTTTT. Protein: CASSLGTSGTGELFF.